The 5 T cell receptor beta chains presented below share a single source sample, sequenced in a study of PD-1 blockade in classical Hodgkin lymphoma. All patients relapsed after autologous stem cell transplantation, and brentuximab vedotin exposure varied. Clones were read by immunoSEQ multiplex PCR, and TCRdb kept only the in-frame ones, dropping some. The sample gives around 10,000 clones, approximately 80% of which show up once; about a quarter is in the top ten. This specimen consisted of peripheral blood mononuclear cells (PBMCs), obtained at baseline. The origin of the receptors is a human donor with classical Hodgkin lymphoma.

The chain combines TRBV6-6 with TRBJ2-2, with 9 positions matching TRBD2. J was trimmed by 0 bases and V by 2 bases; bases with no gene match: 1. The germline CDR1 and CDR2 sequences are MNHNY and SVGAGI (reference sequence). The CDR3 contains 16 residues. In DNA, the CDR3 is TGTGCCAGCAGTTACCCTAGCGGGACGAACACCGGGGAGCTGTTTTTT. Protein product: CASSYPSGTNTGELFF.

The rearrangement links TRBV6-6 to TRBJ2-7; D ambiguous. Per germline, CDR1 MNHNY and CDR2 SVGAGI (reference sequence). This CDR3 has 14 residues. The germline V and J ends were trimmed by 1 base and 6 bases, with 13 bases remaining between them. The CDR3 sequence is CASSYLEQWGEQYF. CDR3 sequence (DNA): TGTGCCAGCAGTTACTTGGAGCAGTGGGGCGAGCAGTACTTC.

The rearrangement links TRBV5-1 to TRBJ2-7; either TRBD1 or TRBD2 may fit D (5 bases each). Germline loops: CDR1 SGHRS, CDR2 YFSETQ. V gave up 0 bases and J gave up 4 bases, with 14 bases separating them. The CDR3 length is 15 residues. The CDR3 nucleotides are TGCGCCAGCAGCTTGGGAGGGACCTCGGGATACGAGCAGTACTTC. Amino acid sequence: CASSLGGTSGYEQYF.

The V gene is TRBV6-1, the J gene TRBJ2-2, with a possible D match to TRBD1 (6 bases). V was trimmed by 4 bases and J by 4 bases, leaving 16 bases between them. The CDR3 covers 16 residues. Germline assignment: CDR1 MNHNS and CDR2 SASEGT. The CDR3 bases are TGTGCCAGCAGTGGTAACAGGGATGGTGGCACCGGGGAGCTGTTTTTT. As protein: CASSGNRDGGTGELFF.

The chain combines TRBV4-1 with TRBJ2-1; no definite D call. The CDR3 sequence is 12 residues long. Germline V gene data show CDR1 as MGHRA and CDR2 as YSYEKL. V was trimmed by 1 base and J by 6 bases, leaving 4 bases between them. The chain's CDR3 is CASSQAGNEQFF. CDR3 DNA sequence: TGCGCCAGCAGCCAAGCGGGCAATGAGCAGTTCTTC.